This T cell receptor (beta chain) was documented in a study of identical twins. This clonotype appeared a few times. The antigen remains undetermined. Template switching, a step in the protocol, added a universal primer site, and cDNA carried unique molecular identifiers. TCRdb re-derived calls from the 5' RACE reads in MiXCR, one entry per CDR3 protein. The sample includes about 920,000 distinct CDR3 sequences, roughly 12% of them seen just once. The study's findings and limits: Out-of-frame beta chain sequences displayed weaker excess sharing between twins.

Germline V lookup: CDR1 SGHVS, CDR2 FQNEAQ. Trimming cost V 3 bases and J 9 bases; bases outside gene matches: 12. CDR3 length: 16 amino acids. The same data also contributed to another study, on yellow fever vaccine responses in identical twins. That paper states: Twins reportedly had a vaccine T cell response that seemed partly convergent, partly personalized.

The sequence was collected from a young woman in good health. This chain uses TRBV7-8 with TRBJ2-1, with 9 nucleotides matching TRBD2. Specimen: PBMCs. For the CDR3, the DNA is TGTGCCAGCAGCTTCCCCCTTGCGGGAGGGCCGGTTGAGCAGTTCTTC. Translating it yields CASSFPLAGGPVEQFF.